This T cell receptor (beta chain) comes out of a study of T-cell reconstitution after alpha-beta-depleted transplantation in children. V was clipped by 4 bases and J by 0 bases; unmatched bases: 6. This CDR3 comprises 15 residues. Germline V gene data show CDR1 as SGHRS and CDR2 as YFSETQ. There are many counts of this clonotype. Its antigen remains unidentified. Study observations and caveats: Expanded graft clones, several hundred of them, were reportedly the source of alpha-beta T cells about two months after transplant. Once a year had passed after transplant, T-cell counts and diversity came mostly from newly produced T cells. Some patients owed their high day-60 TCRbeta diversity to surviving recipient T cells and thymic progenitors.

The TCRbeta library incorporated unique molecular identifiers. TCRdb recomputed calls from the PCR reads with MiXCR, one row per CDR3 protein. The table shows roughly 120,000 distinct CDR3 sequences, with 20% to 25% occurring only once. The chain employs TRBV5-1 and TRBJ2-7; 8 nucleotides agree with TRBD2. The source is a male patient aged 2 to 9 who had a stem cell transplant for chronic granulomatous disease, so the T cells may come from the graft donor. Sequences were derived from PBMCs, mostly from graft donor cells, sampled 180 days after TCRalphabeta/CD19-depleted stem cell transplant. The CDR3 DNA sequence: TGCGCCAGCAGCCCCGTAGCGGGACGCTCCTACGAGCAGTACTTC. It is translated as CASSPVAGRSYEQYF.